This T cell receptor beta chain came from a study of shared clonotypes between healthy human individuals. The ends lost 2 bases at V and 3 bases at J; junction bases unmatched: 7. Germline CDR1 reads GTSNPN; CDR2 reads SVGIG (reference sequence). There are 15 residues in the CDR3. TCRdb keeps only in-frame clones here, not all; method: immunoSEQ multiplex PCR. The sample records around 720,000 clones, less than 80% being singletons. This rearrangement joins TRBV30 to TRBJ2-4; 7 bases agree with TRBD1. The clonotype comes from a woman under 40 in good health. The sample consisted of memory CD4+ T cells sorted from blood. The subset was: CD45RA-negative fraction. CDR3 region: CAWSQGDVGKNIQYF. The CDR3 DNA reads TGTGCCTGGAGTCAGGGGGATGTAGGCAAAAACATTCAGTACTTC.